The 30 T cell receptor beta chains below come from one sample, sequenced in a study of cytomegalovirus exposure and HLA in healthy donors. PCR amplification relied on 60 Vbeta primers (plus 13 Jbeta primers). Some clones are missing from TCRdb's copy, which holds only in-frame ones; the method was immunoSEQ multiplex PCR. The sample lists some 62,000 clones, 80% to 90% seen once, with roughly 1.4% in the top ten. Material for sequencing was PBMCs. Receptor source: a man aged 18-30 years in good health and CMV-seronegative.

The CDR3 sequence is CASSPPGEQFF. As DNA, the CDR3 is TGTGCCAGCAGCCCCCCGGGTGAGCAGTTCTTC. This chain connects TRBV11-3 to TRBJ2-1; D gene uncertain. The CDR3 is 11 residues long. CDR1 SGHNT and CDR2 YENEEA come from the germline V gene. The germline V and J ends were trimmed by 5 bases and 9 bases, with 8 bases remaining between them.

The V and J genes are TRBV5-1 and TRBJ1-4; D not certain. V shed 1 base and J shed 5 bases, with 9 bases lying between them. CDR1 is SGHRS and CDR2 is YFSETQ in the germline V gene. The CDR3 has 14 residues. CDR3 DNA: TGCGCCAGCAGCTTGTCCGGAGGGAATGAAAAACTGTTTTTT. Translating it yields CASSLSGGNEKLFF.

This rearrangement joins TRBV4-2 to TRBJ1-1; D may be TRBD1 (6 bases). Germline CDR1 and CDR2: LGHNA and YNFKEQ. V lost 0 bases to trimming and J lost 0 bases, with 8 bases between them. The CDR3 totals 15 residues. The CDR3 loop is CASSQEGTLNTEAFF. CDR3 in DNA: TGTGCCAGCAGCCAAGAAGGGACATTGAACACTGAAGCTTTCTTT.

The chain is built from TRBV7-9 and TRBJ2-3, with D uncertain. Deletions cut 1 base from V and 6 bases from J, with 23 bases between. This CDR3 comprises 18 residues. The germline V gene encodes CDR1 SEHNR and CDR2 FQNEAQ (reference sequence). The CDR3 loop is CASSLGLFDLSAWDTQYF. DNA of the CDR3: TGTGCCAGCAGCTTAGGACTTTTCGACTTGTCCGCGTGGGATACGCAGTATTTT.

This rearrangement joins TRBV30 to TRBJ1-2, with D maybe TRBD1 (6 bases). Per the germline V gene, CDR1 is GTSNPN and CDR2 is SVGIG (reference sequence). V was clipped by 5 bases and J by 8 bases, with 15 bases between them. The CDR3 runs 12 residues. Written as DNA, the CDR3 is TGTGCCTGGGTGGGGGGGGCGCGGGGCTACACCTTC. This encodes CAWVGGARGYTF.

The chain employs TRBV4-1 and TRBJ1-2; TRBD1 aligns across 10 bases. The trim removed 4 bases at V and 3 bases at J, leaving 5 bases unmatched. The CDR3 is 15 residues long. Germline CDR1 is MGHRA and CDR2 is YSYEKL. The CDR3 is CASSRTDRGDYGYTF. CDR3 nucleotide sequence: TGCGCCAGCAGCCGAACGGACAGGGGGGACTATGGCTACACCTTC.

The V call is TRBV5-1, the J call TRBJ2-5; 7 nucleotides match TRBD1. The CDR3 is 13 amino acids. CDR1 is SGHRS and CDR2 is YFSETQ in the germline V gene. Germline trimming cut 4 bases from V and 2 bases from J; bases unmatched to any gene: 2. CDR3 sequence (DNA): TGCGCCAGCAGCATGGGACAGCAAGAGACCCAGTACTTC. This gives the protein CASSMGQQETQYF.

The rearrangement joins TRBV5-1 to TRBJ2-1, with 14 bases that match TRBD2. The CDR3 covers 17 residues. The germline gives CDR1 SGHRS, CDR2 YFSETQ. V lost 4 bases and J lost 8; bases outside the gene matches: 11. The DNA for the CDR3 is TGCGCCAGCAGCCGCACCTTCGGGACTAGCGGGGGCGATGAGCAGTTCTTC. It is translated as CASSRTFGTSGGDEQFF.

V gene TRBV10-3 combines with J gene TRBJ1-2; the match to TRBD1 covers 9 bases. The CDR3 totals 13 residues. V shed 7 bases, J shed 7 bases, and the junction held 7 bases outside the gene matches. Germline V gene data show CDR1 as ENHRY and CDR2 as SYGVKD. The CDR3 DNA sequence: TGTGCCATCACCAGGGACAGGGTGAGTGGCTACACCTTC. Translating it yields CAITRDRVSGYTF.

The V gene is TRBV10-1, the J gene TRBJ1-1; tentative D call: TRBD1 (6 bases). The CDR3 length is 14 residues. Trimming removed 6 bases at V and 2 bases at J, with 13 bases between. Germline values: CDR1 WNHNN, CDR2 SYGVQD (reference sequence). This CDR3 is CASSPDRVNTEAFF. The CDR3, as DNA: TGCGCCAGCAGCCCGGACAGAGTCAACACTGAAGCTTTCTTT.

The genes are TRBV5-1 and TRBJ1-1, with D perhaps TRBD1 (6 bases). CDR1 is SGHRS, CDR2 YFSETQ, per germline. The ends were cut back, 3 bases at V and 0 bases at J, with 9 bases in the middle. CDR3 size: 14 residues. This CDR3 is CASSWTEMNTEAFF. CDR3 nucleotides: TGCGCCAGCAGCTGGACAGAGATGAACACTGAAGCTTTCTTT.

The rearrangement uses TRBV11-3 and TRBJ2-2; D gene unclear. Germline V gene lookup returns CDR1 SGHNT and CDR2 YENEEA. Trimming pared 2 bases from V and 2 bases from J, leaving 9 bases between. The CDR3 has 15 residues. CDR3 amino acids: CASSLIGGNTGELFF. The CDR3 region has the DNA TGTGCCAGCAGCTTAATAGGCGGTAACACCGGGGAGCTGTTTTTT.

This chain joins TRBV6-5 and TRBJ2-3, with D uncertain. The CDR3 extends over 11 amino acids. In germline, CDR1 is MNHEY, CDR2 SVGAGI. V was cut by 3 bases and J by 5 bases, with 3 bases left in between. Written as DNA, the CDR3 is TGTGCCAGCAGTTATCGAGATACGCAGTATTTT. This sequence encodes CASSYRDTQYF.

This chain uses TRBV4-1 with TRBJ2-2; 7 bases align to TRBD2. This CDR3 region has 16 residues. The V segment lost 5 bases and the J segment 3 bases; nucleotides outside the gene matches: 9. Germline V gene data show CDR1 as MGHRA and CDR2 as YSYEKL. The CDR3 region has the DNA TGCGCCAGCAGCTATGGGGAGGCGGGGGACACCGGGGAGCTGTTTTTT. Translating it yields CASSYGEAGDTGELFF.

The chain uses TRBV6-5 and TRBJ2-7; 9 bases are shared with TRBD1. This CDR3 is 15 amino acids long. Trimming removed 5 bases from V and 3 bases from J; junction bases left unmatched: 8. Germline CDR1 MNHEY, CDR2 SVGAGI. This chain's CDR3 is CASSGEDRGGYEQYF. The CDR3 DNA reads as TGTGCCAGCAGTGGGGAAGACAGGGGGGGCTACGAGCAGTACTTC.

The CDR3 DNA reads TGTGCCAGCAGCGGGACAGGGGCCTCCTACGAGCAGTACTTC. Translating it yields CASSGTGASYEQYF. This sequence joins TRBV6-6 and TRBJ2-7, with 10 bases aligning to TRBD1. The CDR3 contains 14 residues. V was clipped by 6 bases and J by 0 bases; unmatched bases: 2. CDR1 and CDR2 (germline): MNHNY, SVGAGI (reference sequence).

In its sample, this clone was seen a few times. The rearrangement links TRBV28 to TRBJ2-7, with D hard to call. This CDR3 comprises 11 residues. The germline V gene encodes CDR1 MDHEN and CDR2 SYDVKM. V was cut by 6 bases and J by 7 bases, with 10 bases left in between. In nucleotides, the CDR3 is TGTGCCAGCAGCCCCCCCGTGGAGCAGTACTTC. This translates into CASSPPVEQYF.

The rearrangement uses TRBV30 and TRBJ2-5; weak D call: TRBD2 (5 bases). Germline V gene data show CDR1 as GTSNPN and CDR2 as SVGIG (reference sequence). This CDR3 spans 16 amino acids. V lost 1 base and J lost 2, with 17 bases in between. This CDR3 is CAWSGLFDFMQETQYF. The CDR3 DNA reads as TGTGCCTGGAGTGGACTATTCGACTTTATGCAAGAGACCCAGTACTTC.

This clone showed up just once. CDR3 protein: CASSSTAGQDTQYF. The CDR3 DNA is TGTGCCAGCAGTTCCACCGCTGGGCAAGATACGCAGTATTTT. This rearrangement joins TRBV6-5 to TRBJ2-3; D is unclear. CDR1 is MNHEY and CDR2 is SVGAGI in the germline V gene. V was pared by 4 bases and J by 5 bases, with 13 bases between. CDR3 length equals 14 residues.

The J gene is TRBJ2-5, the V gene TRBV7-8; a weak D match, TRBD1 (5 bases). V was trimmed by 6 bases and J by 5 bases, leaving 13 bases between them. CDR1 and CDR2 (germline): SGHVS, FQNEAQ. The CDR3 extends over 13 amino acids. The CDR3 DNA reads TGTGCCAGCAGTACCTTTGGGGCGGAGACCCAGTACTTC. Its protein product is CASSTFGAETQYF.

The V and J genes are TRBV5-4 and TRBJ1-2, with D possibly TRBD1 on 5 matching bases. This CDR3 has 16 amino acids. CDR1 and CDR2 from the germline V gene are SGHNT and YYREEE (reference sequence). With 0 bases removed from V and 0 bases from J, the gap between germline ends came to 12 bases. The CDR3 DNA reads TGTGCCAGCAGCTTGGGGGGCGGGAGCTCTAACTATGGCTACACCTTC. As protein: CASSLGGGSSNYGYTF.

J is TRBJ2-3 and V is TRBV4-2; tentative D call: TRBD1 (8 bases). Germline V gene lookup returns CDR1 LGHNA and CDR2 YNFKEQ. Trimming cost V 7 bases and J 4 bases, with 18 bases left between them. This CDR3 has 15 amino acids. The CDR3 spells CASTTGGGPPDTQYF. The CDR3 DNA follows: TGTGCCAGCACAACAGGGGGGGGCCCCCCAGATACGCAGTATTTT.

CDR3 residues: CASGLGPPQGAEAFF. DNA for the CDR3: TGTGCTAGTGGTTTGGGCCCACCGCAGGGCGCTGAAGCTTTCTTT. V and J are TRBV12-5 and TRBJ1-1; tentatively, D is TRBD1 (5 bases). Germline CDR1 and CDR2: LGHNT and FRNRAP. The CDR3 is made up of 15 amino acids. V was pared by 1 base and J by 6 bases, with 15 bases between.

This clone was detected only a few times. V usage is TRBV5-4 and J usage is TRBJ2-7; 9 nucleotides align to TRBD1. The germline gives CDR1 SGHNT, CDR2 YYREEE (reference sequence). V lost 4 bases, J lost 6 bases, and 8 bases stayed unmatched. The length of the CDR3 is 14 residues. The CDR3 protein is CASSLVGQGSEQYF. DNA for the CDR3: TGTGCCAGCAGCCTCGTCGGACAGGGGTCCGAGCAGTACTTC.

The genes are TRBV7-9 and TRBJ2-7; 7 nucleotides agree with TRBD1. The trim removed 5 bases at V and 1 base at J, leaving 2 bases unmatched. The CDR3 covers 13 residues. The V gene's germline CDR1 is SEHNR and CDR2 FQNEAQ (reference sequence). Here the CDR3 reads CASSPGGSYEQYF. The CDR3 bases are TGTGCCAGCAGCCCAGGGGGTTCCTACGAGCAGTACTTC.

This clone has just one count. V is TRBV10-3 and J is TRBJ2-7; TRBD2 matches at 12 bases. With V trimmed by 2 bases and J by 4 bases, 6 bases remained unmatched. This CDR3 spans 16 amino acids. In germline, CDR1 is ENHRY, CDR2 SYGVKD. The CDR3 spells CAISEPTSGGPYEQYF. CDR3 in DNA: TGTGCCATCAGTGAGCCTACTAGCGGGGGGCCATACGAGCAGTACTTC.

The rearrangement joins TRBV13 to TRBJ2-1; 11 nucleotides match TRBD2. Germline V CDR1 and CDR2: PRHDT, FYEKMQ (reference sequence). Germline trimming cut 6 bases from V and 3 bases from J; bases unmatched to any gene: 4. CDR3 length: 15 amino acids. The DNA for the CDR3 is TGTGCCAGCAGGCACCTAGCGGGGGGCTACAATGAGCAGTTCTTC. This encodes CASRHLAGGYNEQFF.

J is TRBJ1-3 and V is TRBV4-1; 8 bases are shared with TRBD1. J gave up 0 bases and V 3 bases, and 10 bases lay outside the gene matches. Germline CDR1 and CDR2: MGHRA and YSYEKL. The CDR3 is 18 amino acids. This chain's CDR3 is CASSQLPLQGGSGNTIYF. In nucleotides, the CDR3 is TGCGCCAGCAGCCAGCTACCTCTACAGGGGGGCTCTGGAAACACCATATATTTT.

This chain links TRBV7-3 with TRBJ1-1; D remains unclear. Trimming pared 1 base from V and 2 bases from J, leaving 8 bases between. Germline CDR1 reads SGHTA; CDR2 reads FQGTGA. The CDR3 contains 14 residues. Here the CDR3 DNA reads TGTGCCAGCAGCTTAATCGGGGAAAACACTGAAGCTTTCTTT. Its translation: CASSLIGENTEAFF.

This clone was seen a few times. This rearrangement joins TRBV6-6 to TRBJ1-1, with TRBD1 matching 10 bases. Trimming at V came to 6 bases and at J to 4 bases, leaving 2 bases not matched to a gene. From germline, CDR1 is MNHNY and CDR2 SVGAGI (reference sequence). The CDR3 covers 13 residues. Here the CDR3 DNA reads TGTGCCAGCAGACGGACAGGGGGCACTGAAGCTTTCTTT. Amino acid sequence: CASRRTGGTEAFF.